This TCR beta chain is drawn from a study of brain T cells in children with intractable seizures. Study-level findings and limits: Only CDR3 sequence similarity suggested viral specificity, without known HCMV serostatus.

This clone was found once. Its specificity is unknown. Here immunoSEQ multiplex PCR was the method, and the copy in TCRdb shows in-frame clones only, minus some. The repertoire consists of 100,000 to 120,000 clones, with 85% to 95% occurring once and the leading ten covering 3.8%. CDR1 is ENHRY, CDR2 SYGVKD, per germline. The CDR3 is 13 amino acids. The V gene lost 10 bases and the J gene lost 0 bases, with 11 bases spanning the gap. Surgery cases with the highest brain T cell transcript signatures were chosen for sequencing. Pre-surgery treatment included at least one anti-epileptic drug. This material consisted of peripheral blood, taken at surgery. This receptor was identified in a boy less than two years old with hemimegalencephaly and intractable seizures. The chain has TRBV10-3 and TRBJ2-3; possibly TRBD1 or TRBD2 for D (6 bases each). This chain's CDR3 is CASRGDSTDTQYF. CDR3 in DNA: TGTGCCAGTAGGGGGGATAGCACAGATACGCAGTATTTT.